The T cell receptor beta chain described here comes from a study of Tregs in tolerant kidney transplant recipients. Notes on this clone: Its specificity is unknown.

Generated by immunoSEQ multiplex PCR, the TCRdb table keeps only in-frame clones and is missing some. This table holds around 15,000 clones, around 53% found once. CDR1 and CDR2 (germline): SNHLY, FYNNEI. The V end was cut by 2 bases, the J end by 0 bases, with 9 bases between. CDR3 length equals 15 residues. Recipient PBMCs carried a CFSE label and met irradiated graft donor PBMCs for approximately 6 days before FACS sorting. The genes are TRBV2 and TRBJ2-3, with no clear D. The source was CD4+ T cells from blood cultured with allogeneic cells, collected before the transplant. The TCR originated in a human patient who received a combined kidney and bone marrow transplant. CDR3 sequence: CASSELVSSTDTQYF. The CDR3, as DNA: TGTGCCAGCAGTGAACTTGTGAGTAGCACAGATACGCAGTATTTT.